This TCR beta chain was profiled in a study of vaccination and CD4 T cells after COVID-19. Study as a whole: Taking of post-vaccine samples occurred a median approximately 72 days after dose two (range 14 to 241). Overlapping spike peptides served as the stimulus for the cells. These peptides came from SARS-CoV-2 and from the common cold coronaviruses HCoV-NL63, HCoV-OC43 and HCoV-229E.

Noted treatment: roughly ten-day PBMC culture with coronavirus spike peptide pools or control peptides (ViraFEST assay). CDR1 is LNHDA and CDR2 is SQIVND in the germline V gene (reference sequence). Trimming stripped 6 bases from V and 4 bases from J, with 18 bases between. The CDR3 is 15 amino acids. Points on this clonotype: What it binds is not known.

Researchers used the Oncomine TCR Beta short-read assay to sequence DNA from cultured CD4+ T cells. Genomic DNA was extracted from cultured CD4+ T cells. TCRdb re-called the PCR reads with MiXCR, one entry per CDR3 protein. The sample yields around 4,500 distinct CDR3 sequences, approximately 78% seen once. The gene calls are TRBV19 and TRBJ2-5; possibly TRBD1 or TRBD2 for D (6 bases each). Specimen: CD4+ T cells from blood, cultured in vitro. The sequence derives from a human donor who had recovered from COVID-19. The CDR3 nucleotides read TGTGCCAGTAGCGATATCGGGGGCGGTGGAGAGACCCAGTACTTC. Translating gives CASSDIGGGGETQYF. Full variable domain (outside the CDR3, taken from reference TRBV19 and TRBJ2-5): DGGITQSPKYLFRKEGQNVTLSCEQNLNHDAMYWYRQDPGQGLRLIYYSQIVNDFQKGDIAEGYSVSREKKESFPLTVTSAQKNPTAFYLCASSDIGGGGETQYFGPGTRLLVL.